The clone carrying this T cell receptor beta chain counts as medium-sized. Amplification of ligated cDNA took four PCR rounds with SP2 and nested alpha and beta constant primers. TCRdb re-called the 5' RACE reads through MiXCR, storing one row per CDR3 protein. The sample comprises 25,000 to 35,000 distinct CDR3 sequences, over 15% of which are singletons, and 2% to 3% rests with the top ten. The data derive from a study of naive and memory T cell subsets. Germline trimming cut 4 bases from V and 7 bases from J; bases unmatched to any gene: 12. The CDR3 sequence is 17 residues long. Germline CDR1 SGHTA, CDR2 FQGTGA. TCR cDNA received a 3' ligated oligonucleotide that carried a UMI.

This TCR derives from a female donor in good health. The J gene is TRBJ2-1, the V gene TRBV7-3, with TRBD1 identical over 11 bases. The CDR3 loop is CASSSHFQGTGGNEQFF. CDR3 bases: TGTGCCAGCAGCTCCCACTTCCAAGGGACAGGGGGAAATGAGCAGTTCTTC.